This entry lists 23 T cell receptor beta chains sequenced from one sample in a study of blood T cell repertoires in COVID-19. Produced via immunoSEQ multiplex PCR; TCRdb's table is partial and in-frame only. The sample has 180,000 or so clones; 75% to 90% are singletons. Sequencing was performed on PBMCs or T cells enriched from blood (not recorded which). These receptors were obtained from a woman aged 60-75 years who had recovered from COVID-19.

The V and J genes are TRBV7-5 and TRBJ2-7; the table gives TRBD1 as D, unverified against the DNA. TRBV7-5 represents a pseudogene. The CDR3 covers 17 residues. CDR3: CVRSLVWTGMVSYEQYF. In nucleotides, the CDR3 is TGTGTCAGAAGCTTAGTCTGGACAGGGATGGTCTCCTACGAGCAGTACTTC.

The V gene is TRBV4-2, the J gene TRBJ1-4; possible D gene TRBD1, 5 bases. This CDR3 comprises 14 residues. CDR1 and CDR2 from the germline V gene are LGHNA and YNFKEQ. V was cut by 5 bases and J by 3 bases, with 10 bases left in between. The CDR3 reads CASSYRLPNEKLFF. In DNA, the CDR3 is TGTGCCAGCAGCTACAGGCTGCCTAATGAAAAACTGTTTTTT.

This sequence joins TRBV6-5 and TRBJ2-7, with D possibly being TRBD2 (6 bases). The V and J ends lost 7 bases and 5 bases respectively, with 18 bases between them. CDR3 size: 14 residues. Germline V gene data show CDR1 as MNHEY and CDR2 as SVGAGI. DNA of the CDR3: TGTGCCAGCACTCCCTCAGGAGGGACGCACGAGCAGTACTTC. Translation gives CASTPSGGTHEQYF.

J is TRBJ2-3 and V is TRBV10-3, with D possibly being TRBD2 (5 bases). There are 17 residues in the CDR3. Trimming removed 5 bases from V and 0 bases from J, with 18 bases in between. Per the germline V gene, CDR1 is ENHRY and CDR2 is SYGVKD. The CDR3 nucleotides are TGTGCCATCAGTCCAGCCGTCGGGGATTCTAGCACAGATACGCAGTATTTT. Its protein is CAISPAVGDSSTDTQYF.

V gene TRBV5-1 combines with J gene TRBJ2-6; a possible D gene is TRBD2 (6 bases). This CDR3 spans 16 amino acids. The germline V and J ends were trimmed by 5 bases and 4 bases, with 16 bases remaining between them. CDR1 is SGHRS, CDR2 YFSETQ, per germline. The CDR3 reads CASSEAGTGGANVLTF. DNA of the CDR3: TGCGCCAGCAGTGAGGCCGGGACTGGAGGGGCCAACGTCCTGACTTTC.

The V call is TRBV11-3, the J call TRBJ2-7, with D perhaps matching TRBD2 (5 bases). The V end lost 5 bases, the J end lost 7 bases, and 12 bases lay between the germline ends. Per the germline V gene, CDR1 is SGHNT and CDR2 is YENEEA. The CDR3 runs to 12 residues. For the CDR3, the DNA is TGTGCCAGCAGCGGTATCGCGGGTGAGCAGTACTTC. It yields the protein CASSGIAGEQYF.

The chain carries TRBV6-1 and TRBJ2-2, with D possibly TRBD1 on 5 matching bases. Trimming left V 2 bases short and J 6 bases short, with 22 bases between. CDR3 length equals 18 residues. The germline V gene has CDR1 MNHNS and CDR2 SASEGT. Written as DNA, the CDR3 is TGTGCCAGCAGTGAAACGGCAGGATTGACCCTCAGGGCCGGGGAGCTGTTTTTT. This gives the protein CASSETAGLTLRAGELFF.

The chain joins TRBV6-5 to TRBJ1-1, with D possibly TRBD1 on 5 matching bases. The CDR3 runs to 13 residues. In germline, CDR1 is MNHEY, CDR2 SVGAGI. Trimming shortened V by 7 bases and J by 1 base, and 10 bases separated the two germline ends. This CDR3 is CASTRQTNTEAFF. The CDR3, as DNA: TGTGCCAGCACTAGACAGACGAACACTGAAGCTTTCTTT.

V usage is TRBV6-5 and J usage is TRBJ1-1; no reliable D call. V was clipped by 10 bases and J by 4 bases, with 19 bases between them. Germline CDR1 reads MNHEY; CDR2 reads SVGAGI. This CDR3 is built from 14 residues. CDR3 in amino acids: CATDGGHLPTEAFF. The CDR3, as DNA: TGTGCCACCGACGGAGGGCATCTGCCCACTGAAGCTTTCTTT.

V gene TRBV18 combines with J gene TRBJ2-2; 7 bases line up with TRBD1. The CDR3 has 18 amino acids. Losses at the gene ends were 3 bases for V and 0 bases for J; bases not matched to a gene: 10. CDR1 is KGHSH, CDR2 LQKENI, per germline. As DNA, the CDR3 is TGTGCCAGCTCACCGACCCGGGACAGCTTAGCGAACACCGGGGAGCTGTTTTTT. Its protein is CASSPTRDSLANTGELFF.

The chain uses TRBV7-2 and TRBJ1-5; the D gene is possibly TRBD1 (6 bases). Trimming pared 4 bases from V and 5 bases from J, leaving 9 bases between. This CDR3 region has 13 residues. Germline CDR1 reads SGHTA; CDR2 reads FQGNSA. In DNA form, the CDR3 reads TGTGCCAGCAGCTCCACAGGGTATCAGCCCCAGCATTTT. Its translation: CASSSTGYQPQHF.

This chain joins TRBV3-1 (or the pseudogene TRBV3-2) and TRBJ1-1; a possible D gene is TRBD1 (5 bases). CDR1 is LGHDT and CDR2 is YNNKEL in the germline V gene (reference sequence). Trimming removed 1 base from V and 10 bases from J, with 7 bases in between. CDR3 length equals 11 residues. DNA for the CDR3: TGTGCCAGCAGCCAAGGGGGGGGAGCTTTCTTT. Its protein product is CASSQGGGAFF.

This chain joins TRBV18 and TRBJ1-5; the D gene is possibly TRBD1 (6 bases). This CDR3 is built from 15 residues. The V gene lost 6 bases and the J gene lost 0 bases, with 12 bases spanning the gap. Germline V lookup: CDR1 KGHSH, CDR2 LQKENI. CDR3: CASSPTGYSNQPQHF. The CDR3 DNA is TGTGCCAGCTCGCCTACAGGGTATAGCAATCAGCCCCAGCATTTT.

The chain joins TRBV23-1 to TRBJ1-4, with TRBD1 matching 7 bases. TRBV23-1 is classed as an ORF, of uncertain function. V shed 0 bases and J 7 bases; nucleotides not matched to a gene: 11. The CDR3 contains 17 residues. The CDR3 bases are TGCGCCAGCAGTCAATCGGGCACAGGGGCTTGTACTGAAAAACTGTTTTTT. Amino acids: CASSQSGTGACTEKLFF.

The V gene is TRBV5-1, the J gene TRBJ1-2; 7 nucleotides match TRBD1. The V gene's germline CDR1 is SGHRS and CDR2 YFSETQ. J was trimmed by 5 bases and V by 2 bases; bases with no gene match: 6. There are 14 residues in the CDR3. The CDR3 DNA reads TGCGCCAGCAGCTTAATGCAGGGGGTGTATGGCTACACCTTC. This encodes CASSLMQGVYGYTF.

J is TRBJ2-1 and V is TRBV12-3 or TRBV12-4; D ambiguous. This CDR3 has 11 amino acids. V was cut by 5 bases and J by 4 bases, with 3 bases left in between. In DNA, the CDR3 is TGTGCCAGCAGTACATACAATGAGCAGTTCTTC. Protein product: CASSTYNEQFF.

The V gene is TRBV9, the J gene TRBJ2-3, with 9 positions matching TRBD2. The germline V gene encodes CDR1 SGDLS and CDR2 YYNGEE. Trimming at V came to 1 base and at J to 5 bases, leaving 8 bases not matched to a gene. The CDR3 runs to 16 residues. CDR3 amino acids: CASSVLGGGARDTQYF. As DNA, the CDR3 is TGTGCCAGCAGCGTACTCGGCGGGGGGGCGCGAGATACGCAGTATTTT.

The chain links TRBV6-5 to TRBJ1-1; 8 positions match TRBD1. The germline CDR1 and CDR2 sequences are MNHEY and SVGAGI. Germline trimming cut 5 bases from V and 9 bases from J; bases unmatched to any gene: 11. This CDR3 spans 14 amino acids. The CDR3 protein is CASSPGTGFFQAFF. The DNA of the CDR3 is TGTGCCAGCAGTCCCGGGACAGGTTTTTTTCAAGCTTTCTTT.

This clone has just one count. V and J are TRBV5-6 and TRBJ1-1; D uncertain. CDR3 length equals 15 residues. Trimming removed 4 bases at V and 8 bases at J, with 21 bases between. CDR1 is SGHDT and CDR2 is YYEEEE in the germline V gene. Here the CDR3 reads CASSPLSRIKLEAFF. The CDR3 DNA follows: TGTGCCAGCAGCCCCTTATCCAGGATCAAGTTGGAAGCTTTCTTT.

This chain links TRBV18 with TRBJ1-2; no reliable D call. CDR1 and CDR2 (germline): KGHSH, LQKENI. The CDR3 length is 12 residues. V shed 3 bases and J shed 8 bases, with 10 bases lying between them. CDR3 in amino acids: CASSPVAGGYTF. Here the CDR3 DNA reads TGTGCCAGCTCACCTGTTGCGGGGGGCTACACCTTC.

The chain uses TRBV5-1 and TRBJ2-7; TRBD1 matches 7 bases. The CDR3 sequence is 14 residues long. Trimming took 0 bases from V and 5 from J; bases not matched to a gene: 5. Germline V gene data show CDR1 as SGHRS and CDR2 as YFSETQ. The CDR3 sequence is CASSLGDSPHEQYF. CDR3 coding DNA: TGCGCCAGCAGCTTGGGGGACAGTCCCCACGAGCAGTACTTC.

The chain has TRBV2 and TRBJ2-7; the match to TRBD1 covers 7 bases. V lost 10 bases, J lost 6 bases, and 15 bases stayed unmatched. The CDR3 has 14 amino acids. Looked up from germline, CDR1 is SNHLY and CDR2 is FYNNEI. The CDR3 DNA is TGTGCCATACGTACAGGGGACGGTCGCGGCGAGCAGTACTTC. It yields the protein CAIRTGDGRGEQYF.

The chain is built from TRBV7-2 and TRBJ2-7; TRBD2 agrees at 9 bases. This CDR3 has 14 residues. V lost 4 bases, J lost 5 bases, and 6 bases stayed unmatched. Germline assignment: CDR1 SGHTA and CDR2 FQGNSA. The CDR3 sequence is CASSYFSGRDEQYF. The CDR3 nucleotides are TGTGCCAGCAGCTATTTTAGCGGGAGAGACGAGCAGTACTTC.